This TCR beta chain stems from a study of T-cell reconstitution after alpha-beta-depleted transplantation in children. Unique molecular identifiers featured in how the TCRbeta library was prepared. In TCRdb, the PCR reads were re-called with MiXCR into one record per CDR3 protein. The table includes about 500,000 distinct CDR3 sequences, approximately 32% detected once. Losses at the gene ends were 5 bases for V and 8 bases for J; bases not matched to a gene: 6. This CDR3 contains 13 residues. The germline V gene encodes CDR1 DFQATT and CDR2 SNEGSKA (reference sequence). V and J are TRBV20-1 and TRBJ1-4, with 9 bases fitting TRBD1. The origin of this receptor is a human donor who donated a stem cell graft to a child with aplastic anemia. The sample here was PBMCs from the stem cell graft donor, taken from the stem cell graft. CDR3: CSALGQGTEKLFF. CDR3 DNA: TGCAGTGCTCTCGGACAGGGGACCGAAAAACTGTTTTTT.